These 31 T cell receptor beta chains came from one sample sequenced in a study of cytomegalovirus exposure and HLA in healthy donors. Generated by immunoSEQ multiplex PCR, the TCRdb table keeps only in-frame clones and is missing some. The data show about 100,000 clones, around 82% seen once. Source material: PBMCs. The receptors derive from a woman between 18 and 30 years old in good health and CMV-seronegative.

V gene TRBV11-2 combines with J gene TRBJ2-5; tentative D call: TRBD2 (5 bases). CDR1 is SGHAT and CDR2 is FQNNGV in the germline V gene. The germline V and J ends were trimmed by 8 bases and 7 bases, with 14 bases remaining between them. This CDR3 region has 12 residues. The CDR3: CASGEEARTQYF. Written as DNA, the CDR3 is TGTGCCAGCGGAGAGGAGGCCAGGACCCAGTACTTC.

The CDR3 bases are TGTGCCAGCGGGACAAAGGCCTACGAGCAGTACTTC. Its protein product is CASGTKAYEQYF. The chain carries TRBV7-9 and TRBJ2-7; the D gene is possibly TRBD1 (6 bases). Trimming took 8 bases from V and 2 from J, leaving 10 bases between them. Germline CDR1 reads SEHNR; CDR2 reads FQNEAQ (reference sequence). CDR3 length equals 12 residues.

The V and J genes are TRBV27 and TRBJ2-3; weak D call: TRBD1 (5 bases). Germline CDR1 MNHEY, CDR2 SMNVEV (reference sequence). The CDR3 spans 14 residues. V lost 4 bases and J 6 bases, leaving 14 bases between the germline ends. The DNA of the CDR3 is TGTGCCAGCAGTTCACGTTCCAGGGCCGATACGCAGTATTTT. It is translated as CASSSRSRADTQYF.

This chain uses TRBV19 with TRBJ1-5, with TRBD1 matching 7 bases. Germline CDR1 is LNHDA and CDR2 is SQIVND (reference sequence). The length of the CDR3 is 15 residues. With V trimmed by 4 bases and J by 1 base, 4 bases remained unmatched. In DNA, the CDR3 is TGTGCCAGTAGTAACCAGGGACAGAGCAATCAGCCCCAGCATTTT. Encoded protein: CASSNQGQSNQPQHF.

With regard to this clone: The junction and the germline gene differ at one end; a read error may be behind it. The rearrangement joins TRBV19 to TRBJ2-7, with TRBD2 matching over 9 bases. Germline V gene lookup returns CDR1 LNHDA and CDR2 SQIVND (reference sequence). The CDR3 runs to 14 residues. The CDR3 sequence is CASSIAGDLYEQYF. CDR3 nucleotide sequence: TGTGCCAGTAGCATAGCGGGGGACCTATACGAGCAGTACTTC.

This chain connects TRBV29-1 to TRBJ2-2; D is perhaps TRBD2 (6 bases). The CDR3 consists of 12 residues. Germline CDR1 SQVTM, CDR2 ANQGSEA. V lost 5 bases and J lost 7, with 11 bases in between. CDR3 residues: CSVYGGVGELFF. The CDR3 nucleotides are TGCAGCGTTTACGGGGGTGTCGGGGAGCTGTTTTTT.

The chain uses TRBV6-1 and TRBJ2-7, with 8 bases matching TRBD2. This CDR3 has 14 amino acids. Trimming took 5 bases from V and 4 from J; bases not matched to a gene: 7. CDR1 and CDR2 (germline): MNHNS, SASEGT. The chain's CDR3 is CASSPYGGAYEQYF. CDR3 DNA: TGTGCCAGCAGTCCCTACGGGGGGGCGTACGAGCAGTACTTC.

V gene TRBV29-1 combines with J gene TRBJ1-2; TRBD1 matches 8 bases. Trimming took 2 bases from V and 8 from J; bases not matched to a gene: 13. The CDR3 is 15 amino acids. The V gene's germline CDR1 is SQVTM and CDR2 ANQGSEA. CDR3 in DNA: TGCAGCGTTGAACCCAGACAGGGGCTTACTGGGGGCTACACCTTC. It encodes CSVEPRQGLTGGYTF.

The chain is built from TRBV28 and TRBJ1-1; TRBD1 is a possible D gene (5 bases). Germline V gene sequence: CDR1 MDHEN, CDR2 SYDVKM. Trimming took off 5 bases at V and 0 bases at J, with 13 bases between the two ends. The length of the CDR3 is 15 residues. CDR3 in DNA: TGTGCCAGCAGTACCGTACAGGTTATGAACACTGAAGCTTTCTTT. It codes for CASSTVQVMNTEAFF. The whole variable domain, filled in from reference TRBV28 and TRBJ1-1, reads DVKVTQSSRYLVKRTGEKVFLECVQDMDHENMFWYRQDPGLGLRLIYFSYDVKMKEKGDIPEGYSVSREKKERFSLILESASTNQTSMYLCASSTVQVMNTEAFFGQGTRLTVV.

This clone showed up just a few times. The V call is TRBV4-1, the J call TRBJ2-7; TRBD1 matches at 9 bases. CDR3 size: 15 residues. Trimming took 5 bases from V and 4 from J; bases not matched to a gene: 9. Germline V gene sequence: CDR1 MGHRA, CDR2 YSYEKL. CDR3 in amino acids: CASSGERTGAYEQYF. CDR3 DNA: TGCGCCAGCAGCGGAGAGCGGACAGGGGCTTACGAGCAGTACTTC.

The V gene is TRBV29-1, the J gene TRBJ1-1; D is uncertain. Germline V CDR1 and CDR2: SQVTM, ANQGSEA. Trimming stripped 4 bases from V and 5 bases from J, with 5 bases between. The CDR3 totals 10 residues. The CDR3: CSVAGTEAFF. Here the CDR3 DNA reads TGCAGCGTTGCCGGGACTGAAGCTTTCTTT.

V is TRBV7-2 and J is TRBJ2-2; D is unresolved. Germline values: CDR1 SGHTA, CDR2 FQGNSA. The ends were cut back, 6 bases at V and 4 bases at J, with 15 bases in the middle. CDR3 length: 15 amino acids. CDR3 region: CASSLDKVGTGELFF. DNA of the CDR3: TGTGCCAGCAGTCTCGACAAAGTGGGCACCGGGGAGCTGTTTTTT.

This clone has just one count. The chain combines TRBV4-2 with TRBJ2-2; TRBD2 might be the D (7 bases). The germline gives CDR1 LGHNA, CDR2 YNFKEQ. The CDR3 is made up of 17 amino acids. Trimming removed 0 bases at V and 3 bases at J, with 14 bases between. Written as DNA, the CDR3 is TGTGCCAGCAGCCAAGAGGACGGGGGGCGATACACCGGGGAGCTGTTTTTT. Translating it yields CASSQEDGGRYTGELFF.

Here the CDR3 DNA reads TGTGCCAGCAGCCTACGCGAGGCGGGGGGCGGCACAGATACGCAGTATTTT. This encodes CASSLREAGGGTDTQYF. The chain couples TRBV7-9 to TRBJ2-3, with TRBD2 matching over 8 bases. Germline V gene sequence: CDR1 SEHNR, CDR2 FQNEAQ (reference sequence). There are 17 residues in the CDR3. The V gene end was trimmed by 5 bases and the J gene end by 1 base; junction bases not matched to a gene: 11.

The chain employs TRBV9 and TRBJ2-7; TRBD1 matches at 8 bases. With V trimmed by 0 bases and J by 3 bases, 8 bases remained unmatched. The CDR3 extends over 16 amino acids. Germline CDR1 SGDLS, CDR2 YYNGEE. The CDR3 protein is CASSVAGRQGIYEQYF. The CDR3 DNA is TGTGCCAGCAGCGTAGCTGGGAGACAGGGGATCTACGAGCAGTACTTC.

J is TRBJ2-2 and V is TRBV27; 7 nucleotides match TRBD2. After removal of 5 bases from V and 0 bases from J, the junction contained 12 bases not matched to a gene. Germline assignment: CDR1 MNHEY and CDR2 SMNVEV (reference sequence). The CDR3 extends over 18 amino acids. This CDR3 reads CASSPGVAGTPNTGELFF. For the CDR3, the DNA is TGTGCCAGCAGTCCCGGGGTAGCGGGCACTCCGAACACCGGGGAGCTGTTTTTT.

The chain links TRBV9 to TRBJ1-1; no clear D gene. Germline CDR1 and CDR2: SGDLS and YYNGEE. The CDR3 loop spans 8 amino acids. CDR3: CAGAEAFF. Here the CDR3 DNA reads TGTGCTGGAGCTGAAGCTTTCTTT.

There are a few counts of this clone. This chain joins TRBV6-6 and TRBJ1-5, with D perhaps TRBD1 (6 bases). Deletions cut 7 bases from V and 5 bases from J, with 9 bases between. Germline V gene data show CDR1 as MNHNY and CDR2 as SVGAGI (reference sequence). The CDR3 length is 12 residues. The CDR3 DNA is TGTGCCAGCAACAGGGATGATCAGCCCCAGCATTTT. Its protein is CASNRDDQPQHF.

This sequence joins TRBV5-5 and TRBJ2-1; TRBD2 agrees at 13 bases. Germline V lookup: CDR1 SGHKS, CDR2 YYEKEE (reference sequence). V dropped 3 bases and J dropped 7; count of bases not matched to a gene: 7. The CDR3 is 16 amino acids. CDR3 sequence (DNA): TGTGCCAGCAGCTGGGGAACTAGCGGGGGGGGAAATGAGCAGTTCTTC. This sequence encodes CASSWGTSGGGNEQFF.

CDR3: CASSGVYNEQFF. Written as DNA, the CDR3 is TGTGCCAGCAGCGGGGTCTACAATGAGCAGTTCTTC. J is TRBJ2-1 and V is TRBV19, with 7 bases aligning to TRBD2. The CDR3 runs to 12 residues. After removal of 9 bases from V and 3 bases from J, the junction contained 2 bases not matched to a gene. From germline, CDR1 is LNHDA and CDR2 SQIVND (reference sequence).

In regard to this clone: Sequence at one end of the junction differs from germline and may be a read error. The chain is built from TRBV14 and TRBJ2-1; D not resolved. The germline V gene encodes CDR1 SGHDN and CDR2 FVKESK. The CDR3 length is 8 residues. The CDR3 loop reads CASSQTVF. CDR3 bases: TGTGCCAGCAGCCAAACGGTCTTC.

The CDR3 DNA sequence: TGTGCCTGGAGTGTCGGGGGAGCTCAGCCCCAGCATTTT. As protein: CAWSVGGAQPQHF. The V gene is TRBV30, the J gene TRBJ1-5, with D perhaps TRBD1 (5 bases). Germline values: CDR1 GTSNPN, CDR2 SVGIG (reference sequence). Deletions cut 0 bases from V and 6 bases from J, with 9 bases between. This CDR3 has 13 residues. The full variable domain, its missing parts supplied by reference TRBV30 and TRBJ1-5, is SQTIHQWPATLVQPVGSPLSLECTVEGTSNPNLYWYRQAAGRGLQLLFYSVGIGQISSEVPQNLSASRPQDRQFILSSKKLLLSDSGFYLCAWSVGGAQPQHFGDGTRLSIL.

V gene TRBV18 combines with J gene TRBJ2-6, with D possibly matching TRBD2 (6 bases). The V end lost 6 bases, the J end lost 0 bases, and 15 bases lay between the germline ends. Germline CDR1 and CDR2: KGHSH and LQKENI. This CDR3 comprises 17 residues. DNA for the CDR3: TGTGCCAGCTCGGGTGCGGAGGGGAGCTCTGGGGCCAACGTCCTGACTTTC. It specifies CASSGAEGSSGANVLTF.

The rearrangement joins TRBV19 to TRBJ1-1; possible D gene TRBD1, 5 bases. This CDR3 region has 14 residues. Trimming shortened V by 3 bases and J by 8 bases, and 16 bases separated the two germline ends. CDR1 and CDR2 from the germline V gene are LNHDA and SQIVND (reference sequence). The DNA of the CDR3 is TGTGCCAGTAGTATTAGGGGTACTGGCAGCGAAGCTTTCTTT. Translation gives CASSIRGTGSEAFF.

This chain joins TRBV5-1 and TRBJ2-7; 7 bases map to TRBD2. Per germline, CDR1 SGHRS and CDR2 YFSETQ. V trimming: 3 bases; J trimming: 3 bases; junction bases outside the gene matches: 6. The CDR3 sequence is 14 residues long. The CDR3 bases are TGCGCCAGCAGCTCCGGTCTAGCGGTCTACGAGCAGTACTTC. It is translated as CASSSGLAVYEQYF.

The chain joins TRBV9 to TRBJ1-3; D is possibly TRBD1 (5 bases). V gave up 2 bases and J gave up 3 bases, with 12 bases separating them. The CDR3 runs to 15 residues. CDR1 is SGDLS and CDR2 is YYNGEE in the germline V gene. The CDR3 bases are TGTGCCAGCAGCGTGGGGCAGGGATTTGGAAACACCATATATTTT. Translation gives CASSVGQGFGNTIYF. Combining the CDR3 with reference TRBV9 and TRBJ1-3 gives the whole variable domain DSGVTQTPKHLITATGQRVTLRCSPRSGDLSVYWYQQSLDQGLQFLIQYYNGEERAKGNILERFSAQQFPDLHSELNLSSLELGDSALYFCASSVGQGFGNTIYFGEGSWLTVV.

This rearrangement joins TRBV2 to TRBJ2-6; D is perhaps TRBD1 (5 bases). Trimming took 6 bases from V and 5 from J, leaving 17 bases between them. This CDR3 region has 16 residues. Germline assignment: CDR1 SNHLY and CDR2 FYNNEI. CDR3 sequence reads: CASSDLAGYRANVLTF. The CDR3 coding sequence is TGTGCCAGCAGCGACCTCGCAGGGTACAGGGCCAACGTCCTGACTTTC.

This chain joins TRBV5-6 and TRBJ2-2; TRBD2 agrees at 7 bases. With V trimmed by 1 base and J by 8 bases, 8 bases remained unmatched. In germline, CDR1 is SGHDT, CDR2 YYEEEE. This CDR3 comprises 15 residues. CDR3 loop: CASSLRGRGKGELFF. The CDR3 nucleotides are TGTGCCAGCAGCTTGCGTGGGCGGGGGAAAGGGGAGCTGTTTTTT.

The V and J genes are TRBV2 and TRBJ2-1; D is possibly TRBD1 (5 bases). The CDR3 length is 14 residues. Trimming removed 4 bases from V and 10 bases from J, with 17 bases in between. From germline, CDR1 is SNHLY and CDR2 FYNNEI. The CDR3 sequence: CASSADLAGLEQFF. CDR3 sequence (DNA): TGTGCCAGCAGTGCAGACCTCGCAGGGTTGGAGCAGTTCTTC.

The chain couples TRBV11-3 to TRBJ2-1, with D uncertain. In germline, CDR1 is SGHNT, CDR2 YENEEA. Deletions cut 5 bases from V and 5 bases from J, with 10 bases between. The CDR3 is 13 residues long. The CDR3 is CASSKEPHNEQFF. CDR3 bases: TGTGCCAGCAGCAAAGAGCCTCACAATGAGCAGTTCTTC. The variable domain in full, completed from reference TRBV11-3 and TRBJ2-1, reads EAGVVQSPRYKIIEKKQPVAFWCNPISGHNTLYWYLQNLGQGPELLIRYENEEAVDDSQLPKDRFSAERLKGVDSTLKIQPAELGDSAVYLCASSKEPHNEQFFGPGTRLTVL.

The chain recombines TRBV2 with TRBJ2-7; D not resolved. The CDR3 has 10 amino acids. V dropped 6 bases and J dropped 6 bases, with 6 bases sitting between them. Germline V lookup: CDR1 SNHLY, CDR2 FYNNEI. This CDR3 is CASRTAEQYF. The CDR3 DNA sequence: TGTGCCAGCAGAACTGCCGAGCAGTACTTC.